One T cell receptor (beta chain) is described in this entry. This sample was taken from a study of T cells expressing NK-cell markers. The wider study: Each TCR beta repertoire originated in sorted T cells that were CD3+CD56+NKG2C+, CD3+CD56+NKG2C- or CD3+CD56-NKG2C+.

Germline CDR1 reads SEHNR; CDR2 reads FQNEAQ (reference sequence). The CDR3 extends over 16 amino acids. Reanalyzing the 5' RACE reads, TCRdb keeps one entry per CDR3 protein, without DNA. Found here are over 150,000 distinct CDR3 sequences; the top ten clones hold roughly a third. Sequenced input: blood T cells: a sorted CD56 or NKG2C T cell subset, CD4+ or CD8+ T cells, or bulk PBMC T cells (not recorded which). The clonotype comes from a woman between 50 and 59 years old in good health. The genes are TRBV7-9 and TRBJ2-5; TCRdb gives TRBD2 as the D gene, but with no DNA this cannot be confirmed. The CDR3 is CASSLVSGRAGETQYF.